Here is one T cell receptor beta chain with its context. Its antigen is not identified. The germline V gene has CDR1 SGDLS and CDR2 YYNGEE. The CDR3 has 13 residues. Trimming pared 0 bases from V and 2 bases from J, leaving 5 bases between. Donors were ostensibly healthy at sampling, although undocumented immune exposures were probable. This record belongs to a study of cytomegalovirus exposure and HLA in healthy donors. Background on the study: Earlier sequencing of approximately 180 million T cells yielded approximately 100 million unique TCR beta sequences. Study conclusions and caveats: An analysis was carried out later, and it reportedly showed fewer N-insertions in an Asian-associated ancestry cluster than the approximately 710-donor mean.

It was with 60 Vbeta and 13 Jbeta primers that the PCR ran. Only in-frame clones appear in the TCRdb table, and some are missing; sequencing was by immunoSEQ multiplex PCR. The sample lists 150,000 to 200,000 clones, around 82% occurring once. The clonotype comes from a woman between 50 and 59 years old in good health and CMV-seropositive. The sample consisted of PBMCs. V usage is TRBV9 and J usage is TRBJ1-2; D is unclear. The CDR3 protein is CASSVEINYGYTF. CDR3 nucleotide sequence: TGTGCCAGCAGCGTAGAAATAAACTATGGCTACACCTTC. The whole variable domain, remainder taken from reference TRBV9 and TRBJ1-2, is DSGVTQTPKHLITATGQRVTLRCSPRSGDLSVYWYQQSLDQGLQFLIQYYNGEERAKGNILERFSAQQFPDLHSELNLSSLELGDSALYFCASSVEINYGYTFGSGTRLTVV.